This T cell receptor beta chain was profiled in a study of CD8 T cells in Susac syndrome. RNA totalling roughly 0.45 to 1 ug underwent reverse transcription with random hexamers. TCR beta CDR3 was amplified by immunoSEQ covering 54 Vbeta and 13 Jbeta. Using its own MiXCR run on the immunoSEQ multiplex PCR reads, TCRdb lists one record per CDR3 protein. The data hold over 100,000 distinct CDR3 sequences, with around 97% observed a single time. Controls were drawn from healthy donors and were matched for age and sex. Negative isolation yielded CD8+ and CD4+ T cells; FACS enriched TEMRA cells. Unmatched junction bases numbered 9, after V lost 4 bases and J lost 3 bases. Germline-derived CDR1 and CDR2 are SGDLS and YYNGEE. The CDR3 has 16 residues.

The sequenced material came from CD4+ T cells from PBMCs. This receptor was obtained from a human donor in good health. The J gene is TRBJ2-1, the V gene TRBV9; TRBD2 matches 8 bases. CDR3 in amino acids: CASSPNGGGFYNEQFF. DNA for the CDR3: TGTGCCAGCAGCCCGAATGGCGGGGGGTTCTACAATGAGCAGTTCTTC.